This TCR beta chain was captured by sequencing in a study of cytomegalovirus exposure and HLA in healthy donors. Vbeta (60) and Jbeta (13) primers were used in the PCR. Profiled with immunoSEQ multiplex PCR; TCRdb holds only in-frame clones, not every one. Found here are over 85,000 clones, around four fifths of them singletons; the top ten hold 1.5% to 2.5%. This clonotype was sampled from a middle-aged man in good health and CMV-seronegative. Source material: PBMCs.

CDR3 loop: CASSLVSASYEQYF. In DNA form, the CDR3 reads TGTGCCAGCAGCTTGGTTTCAGCGAGCTACGAGCAGTACTTC. The genes are TRBV5-4 and TRBJ2-5; no firm D call. TRBJ2-7 matches the DNA end more closely, so the J call is doubtful. CDR1 and CDR2 from the germline V gene are SGHNT and YYREEE (reference sequence). The CDR3 is made up of 14 amino acids.